This TCR beta chain originates from a study of blood T cell repertoires in COVID-19. The study recruited people aged about 18 to 90 years across under 25 US areas. Cohort placement rested on clinical history that participants reported themselves. Someone with COVID-19 had been met by exposed participants within 2 weeks before study entry. This table comes from immunoSEQ multiplex PCR, and its TCRdb copy is limited to in-frame clones, with some not included. The sample has roughly 140,000 clones, approximately 80% seen once. Germline-derived CDR1 and CDR2 are SGHTA and FQGNSA. Trimming stripped 1 base from V and 3 bases from J, with 16 bases between. The CDR3 has 16 amino acids.

This clonotype originated in a woman between 18 and 29 years old who had been exposed to COVID-19. This chain uses TRBV7-2 with TRBJ2-7; weak D call: TRBD2 (5 bases). The sequenced sample was PBMCs or T cells enriched from blood (not recorded which). CDR3 in DNA: TGTGCCAGCAGCTTAGGCTCGGTAGCGATCGGCTACGAGCAGTACTTC. This gives the protein CASSLGSVAIGYEQYF.